This TCR beta chain was profiled in a study of siplizumab effects on memory and regulatory T cells. Findings and limits, study-wide: Confirmation that proliferating Tregs from siplizumab cultures had suppressive function was not obtained. Naive T cells appeared more diverse than memory cells and seemed to be major alloresponse contributors.

Produced via immunoSEQ multiplex PCR; TCRdb's table is partial and in-frame only. Among 100,000 or so clones, just over 90% were seen once, and the ten largest hold roughly 0.78%. Germline V gives CDR1 MNHEY, CDR2 SMNVEV (reference sequence). V lost 6 bases, J lost 6 bases, and 5 bases stayed unmatched. This CDR3 has 14 residues. In the case of this clone: The antigen is unknown.

V is TRBV27 and J is TRBJ2-3; 11 positions match TRBD2. The source is a human donor in good health. Material: Tregs sorted from blood. CDR3 in DNA: TGTGCCAGCAGACCTAGCGGGGGGCAGGATACGCAGTATTTT. The encoded protein is CASRPSGGQDTQYF.